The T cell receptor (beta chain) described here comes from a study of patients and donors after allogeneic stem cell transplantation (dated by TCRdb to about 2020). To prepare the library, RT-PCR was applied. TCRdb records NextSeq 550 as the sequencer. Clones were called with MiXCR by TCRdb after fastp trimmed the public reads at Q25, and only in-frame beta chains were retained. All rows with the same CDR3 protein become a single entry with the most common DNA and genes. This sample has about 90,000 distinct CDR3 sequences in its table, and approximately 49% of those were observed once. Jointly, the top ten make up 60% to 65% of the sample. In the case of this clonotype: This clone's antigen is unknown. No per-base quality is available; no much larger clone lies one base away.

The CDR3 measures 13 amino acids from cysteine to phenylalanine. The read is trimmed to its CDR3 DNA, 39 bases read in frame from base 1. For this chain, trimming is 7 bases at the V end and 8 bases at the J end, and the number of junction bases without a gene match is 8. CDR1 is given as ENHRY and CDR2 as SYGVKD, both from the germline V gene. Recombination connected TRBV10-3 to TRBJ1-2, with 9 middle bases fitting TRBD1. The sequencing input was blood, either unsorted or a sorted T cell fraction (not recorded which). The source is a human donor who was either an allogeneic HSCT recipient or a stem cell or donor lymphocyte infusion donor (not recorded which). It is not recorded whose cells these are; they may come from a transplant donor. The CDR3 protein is CAINPGQGAGYTF. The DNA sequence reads TGTGCCATCAACCCGGGACAGGGAGCCGGCTACACCTTC.